The TCR beta chain under discussion was sequenced for a study of shared clonotypes between healthy human individuals. Study-level findings and limits: Non-shared clonotypes showed lower generation probabilities than clonotypes common to all four donors. Clonotype sharing across donors was expected to vary with sequencing depth.

This table comes from immunoSEQ multiplex PCR, and its TCRdb copy is limited to in-frame clones, with some not included. Among approximately 710,000 clones listed, roughly 91% were seen once. With respect to this clone: The target antigen is unknown.

Trimming left V 5 bases short and J 1 base short, with 18 bases between. The CDR3 spans 16 residues. Germline V gives CDR1 SGHVS, CDR2 FQNEAQ. The sequence came from a man between 18 and 29 years old in good health. Some clones in this sample may be carry-over from other donors' samples. The V call is TRBV7-8, the J call TRBJ2-7, with D perhaps matching TRBD1 (6 bases). Input material: memory CD8+ T cells from PBMCs. Subset of the sample: CD45RO+ cells pooled with CCR7-negative TemRA cells. The CDR3 region is CASSPLLQGPSYEQYF. As DNA, the CDR3 is TGTGCCAGCAGCCCCTTACTACAGGGACCTTCCTACGAGCAGTACTTC.